This T cell receptor beta chain is from a study of Ad26.COV2.S vaccination and SARS-CoV-2 variants (dated by TCRdb to about 2021). About the full investigation: Donors in the vaccine arm were drawn from COV1001, a phase I-IIa trial of Ad26.COV2.S in healthy adults that was multicentre, randomized, double-blind and placebo-controlled. Investigators remained blinded to trial group allocation during experiments and outcome assessment. Trial participants were randomized into five groups of five, in which low-dose or high-dose Ad26.COV2.S was given once or twice, or placebo was given on both occasions. Sequencing of the TCRbeta repertoire served to evaluate the specificity and breadth of SARS-CoV-2-reactive T cell receptors following Ad26.COV2.S vaccination. The TCR-sequenced set comprised around 30 samples: roughly 19 Ad26.COV2.S vaccine recipients, 5 placebo recipients and 8 SARS-CoV-2 convalescent individuals. Ad26.COV2.S was administered intramuscularly at 5 x 10^10 or 1 x 10^11 viral particles, either as a single shot or as two shots given 56 days apart. Overall results and qualifications from the work: It was noted by the authors that total T cell responses may have been underestimated by the TCR breadth and depth analyses. The study was not powered to compare responses between vaccine doses or regimens. Comparable non-spike TCR breadth was observed between vaccine and placebo recipients, consistent with only spike being contained in the vaccine. Spike-specific TCR breadth was higher in Ad26.COV2.S recipients than in placebo recipients (P = 0.0014). After vaccination, substantial breadth of spike-specific CD8+ and CD4+ T cell responses was reported.

TCRbeta CDR3 regions were sequenced with the immunoSEQ Assay. After extraction, genomic DNA underwent amplification by bias-controlled multiplex PCR, followed by high-throughput sequencing. On the study's bioinformatics: To quantify the absolute abundance of every unique TCRbeta CDR3 region, sequences were collapsed and filtered. T cell fraction was estimated by normalizing TCRbeta template counts to usable DNA, with usable DNA measured through amplification of reference genes found in all nucleated cells. Repertoire TCRs were annotated as SARS-CoV-2-specific when V gene, CDR3 amino acid sequence and J gene were exactly matched to a known reactive TCR set. The reference SARS-CoV-2 TCR set came from MIRA and was filtered for enrichment in COVID-19-positive ImmuneCODE repertoires, removing public or cross-reactive TCRs. Using the MIRA antigens, annotated TCRs were further analysed by specific ORF or by position within an ORF. Depth was the summed frequency of annotated unique rearrangements, while breadth was defined as annotated unique rearrangements over total unique productive rearrangements. TCR breadth was compared between groups using two-sided Wilcoxon rank-sum tests. TCRdb provides this immuneACCESS table in a form limited to in-frame rearrangements. Some clones are lacking; in checked studies, under half of them reflect an unresolved V gene, and why the rest are absent is not known. That table gives V, J and clone size, and the DNA gave D and trimming. The sample data list some 320,000 clones, and just under 85% of these were observed just once. 2% to 2.5% of the sample belongs to the ten largest clones.

In the case of this clone: The antigen it recognizes is unknown. Nothing much larger sits one base from this clone, and base qualities are not available.

CDR1 and CDR2 (SGHRS, YFSETQ) derive from the germline V gene. V gives up 5 bases and J gives up 5 bases, and the segment between their germline ends measures 12 bases. From cysteine to phenylalanine, the CDR3 is 13 amino acids long. Only CDR3 DNA remains: 39 bases, in frame from the first base. The sample's treatment or condition, from its label and the paper: some 20 received Ad26.COV2.S at low or high dose, single or two shots; a few received placebo; per-sample allocation not given. For vaccine and placebo recipients, repertoires were sequenced using samples collected on day 63 after the first injection. Cohort 1b enrolled some 25 adults aged 18-55 years at a single site in Boston, USA, between 29 July and 7 August 2020. As a vaccine, Ad26.COV2.S was a replication-incompetent adenovirus type 26 vector that expressed a prefusion-stabilized SARS-CoV-2 spike protein derived from the original Wuhan strain.

The sequences come from peripheral blood, collected in a trial of Ad26.COV2.S vaccine versus placebo. Rearrangement joined TRBV5-1 to TRBJ2-3, with no confident D gene call. This TCR was recovered from a person between 18 and 60 years old who received the Ad26.COV2.S COVID-19 vaccine or a placebo. In nucleotides, the sequence is TGCGCCAGCAGTTTGAGTTCCATAGATACGCAGTATTTT. Its coded protein is CASSLSSIDTQYF.